This T cell receptor beta chain was found in a study of control samples from healthy donors and cancer patients. The V gene's germline CDR1 is SGHDT and CDR2 YYEEEE. There are 17 residues in the CDR3. J was trimmed by 5 bases and V by 3 bases; bases with no gene match: 10. The table came from immunoSEQ multiplex PCR; TCRdb's copy has only in-frame clones and leaves some out. This sample has roughly 170,000 clones, with about 90% found just once. Sequencing was carried out using blood. The rearrangement joins TRBV5-6 to TRBJ2-2, with 10 bases that match TRBD1. The TCR comes from a woman in her thirties or forties in good health. The CDR3 DNA reads as TGTGCCAGCAGCTCCCTTGGACAGGGGGTTCGGACCGGGGAGCTGTTTTTT. It encodes CASSSLGQGVRTGELFF.